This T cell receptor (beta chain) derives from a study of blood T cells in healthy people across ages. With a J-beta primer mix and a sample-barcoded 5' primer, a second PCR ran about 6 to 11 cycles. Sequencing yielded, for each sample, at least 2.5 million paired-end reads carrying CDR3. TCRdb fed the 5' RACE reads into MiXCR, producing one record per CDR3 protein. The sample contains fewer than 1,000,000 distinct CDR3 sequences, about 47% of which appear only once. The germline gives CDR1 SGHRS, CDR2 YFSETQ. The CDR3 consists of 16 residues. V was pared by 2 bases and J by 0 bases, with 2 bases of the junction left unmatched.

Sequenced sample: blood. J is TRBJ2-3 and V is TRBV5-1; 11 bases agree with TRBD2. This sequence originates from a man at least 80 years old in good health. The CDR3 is CASSLLAGESTDTQYF. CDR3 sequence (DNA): TGCGCCAGCAGCTTACTAGCGGGGGAGAGCACAGATACGCAGTATTTT.